The clone carrying this T cell receptor beta chain was recorded a few times. Its antigen is undetermined. This entry is derived from a study of immune evolution from preneoplasia to lung adenocarcinoma. Whole-study findings and limits: Top clone frequencies peaked in normal lung, apparently declining through invasive adenocarcinoma. Highest clonality occurred in KRAS-mutant, not EGFR-mutant or double wild-type, nodules.

Resections took place in Japan or China from the mid-2010s to the late 2010s. Each case's diagnosis was confirmed by two pathologists on H&E. The repertoire was sequenced with immunoSEQ multiplex PCR; TCRdb's copy has only in-frame clones and lacks some. This table holds roughly 4,000 clones, 70% to 90% found once. The germline CDR1 and CDR2 sequences are LGHNA and YNFKEQ. V was pared by 4 bases and J by 3 bases, with 4 bases of the junction left unmatched. The CDR3 is made up of 15 amino acids. Sequenced: FFPE minimally invasive lung adenocarcinoma tissue. The receptor was isolated from a donor at least 70 years old with lung adenocarcinoma. The chain links TRBV4-2 to TRBJ2-5; 11 bases line up with TRBD2. The CDR3 bases are TGTGCCAGCAGCCGGTCACTAGCGGGAGAAGAGACCCAGTACTTC. It is translated as CASSRSLAGEETQYF.